This T cell receptor beta chain was profiled in a study of T-cell reconstitution after alpha-beta-depleted transplantation in children. Unique molecular identifiers tagged the TCRbeta library. TCRdb re-derived calls from the PCR reads in MiXCR, one entry per CDR3 protein. The sample records about 400,000 distinct CDR3 sequences, about 14% being singletons. Germline CDR1 LGHNA, CDR2 YSLEER. This CDR3 is 15 amino acids long. Losses at the gene ends were 0 bases for V and 9 bases for J; bases not matched to a gene: 1. The chain uses TRBV4-3 and TRBJ1-6, with 11 positions matching TRBD1. Sequencing used PBMCs, obtained from the stem cell graft. This TCR was sampled from a human donor who donated a stem cell graft to a child with Fanconi anemia. DNA for the CDR3: TGCGCCAGCAGCCAAGATGGGACAGGGGGTTCACCCCTCCACTTT. Translating gives CASSQDGTGGSPLHF.